This passage covers 26 T cell receptor beta chains from one sample sequenced in a study of T-cell reconstitution after alpha-beta-depleted transplantation in children. Preparing the TCRbeta library involved the use of unique molecular identifiers. TCRdb recomputed calls from the PCR reads with MiXCR, one row per CDR3 protein. The sample yields 540,000 or so distinct CDR3 sequences, 23% seen once. This specimen was PBMCs, mostly from graft donor cells, taken 360 days after TCRalphabeta/CD19-depleted stem cell transplant. The receptor source for this set is a boy less than two years old who had a stem cell transplant for acute myeloid leukemia, so the T cells may come from the graft donor.

V is TRBV7-2 and J is TRBJ1-2; D not resolved. Between the trimmed V and J ends, which lost 1 base and 4 bases, there was a span of 7 bases. Germline CDR1 reads SGHTA; CDR2 reads FQGNSA. The CDR3 totals 13 residues. The CDR3 region has the DNA TGTGCCAGCAGCTTAGTGGTTTTCTATGGCTACACCTTC. Its translation: CASSLVVFYGYTF.

The gene calls are TRBV7-2 and TRBJ2-7; possible D gene TRBD2, 7 bases. Germline V gene sequence: CDR1 SGHTA, CDR2 FQGNSA. The CDR3 has 15 residues. V was trimmed by 5 bases and J by 12 bases, leaving 26 bases between them. DNA of the CDR3: TGTGCCAGCAGCGGGGGGGACAAAGTCGCCCTCAGTAGGTACTTC. Its protein is CASSGGDKVALSRYF.

V and J are TRBV7-3 and TRBJ2-1; tentatively, D is TRBD2 (5 bases). Per germline, CDR1 SGHTA and CDR2 FQGTGA. CDR3 length: 15 amino acids. Trimming removed 5 bases from V and 3 bases from J, with 14 bases in between. The CDR3 region is CASSLGRGVYNEQFF. CDR3 coding DNA: TGTGCCAGCAGCCTCGGTCGGGGTGTCTACAATGAGCAGTTCTTC.

V usage is TRBV29-1 and J usage is TRBJ2-2; D unclear. Germline CDR1 and CDR2: SQVTM and ANQGSEA. Between the trimmed V and J ends, which lost 5 bases and 2 bases, there was a span of 9 bases. This CDR3 has 13 amino acids. CDR3: CSVLEQNTGELFF. CDR3 nucleotide sequence: TGCAGCGTTCTTGAACAAAACACCGGGGAGCTGTTTTTT.

Ten or more counts support this clonotype. The rearrangement links TRBV28 to TRBJ2-5; no definite D call. CDR3 length equals 16 residues. Germline CDR1 is MDHEN and CDR2 is SYDVKM. V was pared by 5 bases and J by 1 base, with 17 bases between. The CDR3 DNA reads TGTGCCAGCAGTGCGCCGGGTCAGAGGATCCAAGAGACCCAGTACTTC. Translating it yields CASSAPGQRIQETQYF.

The V gene is TRBV5-1, the J gene TRBJ1-2, with 7 bases that match TRBD1. CDR1 and CDR2 from the germline V gene are SGHRS and YFSETQ. The CDR3 loop spans 15 amino acids. V gave up 3 bases and J gave up 2 bases; unmatched junction bases: 7. The CDR3 is CASSYRQGGNYGYTF. In DNA, the CDR3 is TGCGCCAGCAGCTACCGACAGGGTGGCAACTATGGCTACACCTTC. The whole variable domain, remainder taken from reference TRBV5-1 and TRBJ1-2, is KAGVTQTPRYLIKTRGQQVTLSCSPISGHRSVSWYQQTPGQGLQFLFEYFSETQRNKGNFPGRFSGRQFSNSRSEMNVSTLELGDSALYLCASSYRQGGNYGYTFGSGTRLTVV.

V gene TRBV6-2 or TRBV6-3 combines with J gene TRBJ2-1; unclear D gene. The CDR3 is 13 residues long. Germline loops: CDR1 MNHEY, CDR2 SVGEGT. Trimming removed 0 bases from V and 7 bases from J, with 7 bases in between. CDR3 amino acids: CASSYSARNEQFF. Written as DNA, the CDR3 is TGTGCCAGCAGTTACTCGGCTCGGAATGAGCAGTTCTTC.

This clonotype was observed at least ten times. The chain has TRBV29-1 and TRBJ2-7, with 9 bases lining up with TRBD1. Germline trimming cut 4 bases from V and 5 bases from J; bases unmatched to any gene: 9. This CDR3 contains 14 residues. Germline values: CDR1 SQVTM, CDR2 ANQGSEA. CDR3 in amino acids: CSVATGTGQNEQYF. The CDR3 nucleotides read TGCAGCGTTGCGACCGGGACAGGGCAAAACGAGCAGTACTTC.

About this clonotype itself: The junction and the germline gene differ at one end; a read error may be behind it. The gene calls are TRBV29-1 and TRBJ1-1, with 8 bases aligning to TRBD1. Germline loops: CDR1 SQVTM, CDR2 ANQGSEA. This CDR3 has 11 residues. CDR3: CSVPRQGRRAF. CDR3 bases: TGCAGCGTCCCCAGACAGGGGAGGAGAGCTTTT.

This clonotype has ten or more counts. The V gene is TRBV11-2, the J gene TRBJ2-2; tentative D call: TRBD2 (5 bases). There are 19 residues in the CDR3. Trimming removed 2 bases from V and 0 bases from J, with 19 bases in between. Per the germline V gene, CDR1 is SGHAT and CDR2 is FQNNGV. CDR3 DNA sequence: TGTGCCAGCAGCTTATGGCCTAAGGGAGCGAAGGCGAACACCGGGGAGCTGTTTTTT. It specifies CASSLWPKGAKANTGELFF. The variable domain in full, with the rest retrieved from reference TRBV11-2 and TRBJ2-2, is EAGVAQSPRYKIIEKRQSVAFWCNPISGHATLYWYQQILGQGPKLLIQFQNNGVVDDSQLPKDRFSAERLKGVDSTLKIQPAKLEDSAVYLCASSLWPKGAKANTGELFFGEGSRLTVL.

In this sample, this clonotype turned up many times. This chain connects TRBV29-1 to TRBJ2-7; D gene uncertain. Germline V gene data show CDR1 as SQVTM and CDR2 as ANQGSEA. There are 10 residues in the CDR3. Trimming removed 3 bases from V and 3 bases from J, with 3 bases in between. CDR3 sequence (DNA): TGCAGCGTTGAGGACTACGAGCAGTACTTC. Protein sequence: CSVEDYEQYF.

The sample holds a few counts of this clonotype. The chain is built from TRBV6-1 and TRBJ1-1; TRBD1 matches at 7 bases. The CDR3 runs 15 residues. Germline V gene sequence: CDR1 MNHNS, CDR2 SASEGT. The junction had 9 bases not matched to a gene; V was cut back by 6 bases and J by 2 bases. CDR3 protein: CASSRRGQVNTEAFF. The DNA for the CDR3 is TGTGCCAGCAGCCGAAGGGGGCAGGTTAACACTGAAGCTTTCTTT.

About this clonotype: This sequence may be a read error, since a much larger clone differs from it by one base. This chain uses TRBV6-1 with TRBJ2-7; a weak D match, TRBD1 (6 bases). Per germline, CDR1 MNHNS and CDR2 SASEGT. CDR3 size: 14 residues. The CDR3 sequence is CAGSESRDKYEQYV. For the CDR3, the DNA is TGTGCCGGCAGTGAGTCCCGGGACAAGTACGAGCAGTACGTC.

This clonotype was counted ten times or more. This chain links TRBV25-1 with TRBJ2-3; possibly TRBD2 for D (6 bases). The CDR3 sequence is 15 residues long. The germline V gene has CDR1 MGHDK and CDR2 SYGVNS. The V gene lost 6 bases and the J gene lost 3 bases, with 16 bases spanning the gap. The CDR3: CASSPWRGWTDTQYF. The DNA of the CDR3 is TGTGCCAGCAGCCCTTGGAGGGGATGGACAGATACGCAGTATTTT.

The gene calls are TRBV29-1 and TRBJ2-1; D is possibly TRBD2 (7 bases). V lost 3 bases, J lost 3 bases, and 15 bases lay in between. Germline CDR1 SQVTM, CDR2 ANQGSEA. This CDR3 has 15 residues. The CDR3 is CSVEGRGRLYNEQFF. The CDR3 DNA is TGCAGCGTTGAGGGGCGGGGGCGACTCTACAATGAGCAGTTCTTC.

CDR3 sequence reads: CASLRRGEETQYF. The DNA for the CDR3 is TGTGCCAGCCTCCGTCGGGGGGAGGAGACCCAGTACTTC. The rearrangement joins TRBV25-1 to TRBJ2-5, with TRBD2 identical over 7 bases. The CDR3 runs to 13 residues. J was trimmed by 5 bases and V by 8 bases; bases with no gene match: 8. Germline V gene sequence: CDR1 MGHDK, CDR2 SYGVNS.

This chain uses TRBV28 with TRBJ2-5, with D unclear. V shed 5 bases and J shed 5 bases, with 21 bases lying between them. The germline CDR1 and CDR2 sequences are MDHEN and SYDVKM. The CDR3 runs to 16 residues. For the CDR3, the DNA is TGTGCCAGCAGTCCCCCCCCTCTAGGGCCCCGGGAGACCCAGTACTTC. This translates into CASSPPPLGPRETQYF. The entire variable domain, with the rest obtained from reference TRBV28 and TRBJ2-5, is as follows: DVKVTQSSRYLVKRTGEKVFLECVQDMDHENMFWYRQDPGLGLRLIYFSYDVKMKEKGDIPEGYSVSREKKERFSLILESASTNQTSMYLCASSPPPLGPRETQYFGPGTRLLVL.

The chain recombines TRBV5-1 with TRBJ1-1; the D is unclear. Germline CDR1 is SGHRS and CDR2 is YFSETQ. The CDR3 is made up of 13 amino acids. Trimming shortened V by 3 bases and J by 5 bases, and 11 bases separated the two germline ends. Written as DNA, the CDR3 is TGCGCCAGCAGCTCGGAGGCGGGAACTGAAGCTTTCTTT. It translates to CASSSEAGTEAFF. The full variable domain, rest sourced from reference TRBV5-1 and TRBJ1-1, is KAGVTQTPRYLIKTRGQQVTLSCSPISGHRSVSWYQQTPGQGLQFLFEYFSETQRNKGNFPGRFSGRQFSNSRSEMNVSTLELGDSALYLCASSSEAGTEAFFGQGTRLTVV.

CDR3 in amino acids: CASSLTGGAGELFF. CDR3 DNA: TGTGCCAGCAGTCTAACAGGGGGGGCCGGGGAGCTGTTTTTT. The chain joins TRBV12-3 or TRBV12-4 to TRBJ2-2, with D possibly TRBD1 on 8 matching bases. The length of the CDR3 is 14 residues. V gave up 5 bases and J gave up 6 bases, with 13 bases separating them.

This clonotype was counted a few times. This chain connects TRBV7-9 to TRBJ2-3; TRBD2 is a possible D gene (5 bases). From germline, CDR1 is SEHNR and CDR2 FQNEAQ (reference sequence). Trimming took 8 bases from V and 0 from J, leaving 15 bases between them. This CDR3 is 15 amino acids long. CDR3 amino acids: CASFRAAASTDTQYF. Here the CDR3 DNA reads TGTGCCAGCTTTAGAGCGGCCGCTAGCACAGATACGCAGTATTTT.

The sample holds a few counts of this clonotype. V usage is TRBV20-1 and J usage is TRBJ1-1; D possibly corresponds to TRBD1 (5 bases). This CDR3 contains 15 residues. Germline CDR1 DFQATT, CDR2 SNEGSKA (reference sequence). Trimming took 0 bases from V and 0 from J, leaving 11 bases between them. The CDR3 reads CSARDHGGMNTEAFF. The CDR3, as DNA: TGCAGTGCTAGAGACCATGGGGGGATGAACACTGAAGCTTTCTTT.

The gene calls are TRBV20-1 and TRBJ2-7; TRBD1 or TRBD2 may be the D gene (6 bases each). The CDR3 is made up of 13 amino acids. V gave up 6 bases and J gave up 3 bases, with 15 bases separating them. Germline V gene lookup returns CDR1 DFQATT and CDR2 SNEGSKA (reference sequence). This CDR3 is CSAEGGKGYEQYF. In nucleotides, the CDR3 is TGCAGTGCCGAAGGGGGGAAGGGCTACGAGCAGTACTTC.

This clonotype was observed at least ten times. The rearrangement uses TRBV20-1 and TRBJ2-3, with D tentatively TRBD1 (5 bases). Germline loops: CDR1 DFQATT, CDR2 SNEGSKA (reference sequence). This CDR3 contains 14 residues. Trimming cost V 3 bases and J 7 bases, with 17 bases left between them. CDR3 DNA sequence: TGCAGTGCTAGCCCCAGGGCCCAACTAAATACGCAGTATTTT. Translation gives CSASPRAQLNTQYF.

CDR3 nucleotide sequence: TGCAGTGCTAGAGATCAACAGGGGACCGGGGAGCTGTTTTTT. Protein product: CSARDQQGTGELFF. The chain recombines TRBV20-1 with TRBJ2-2; 7 bases line up with TRBD1. Trimming cost V 0 bases and J 5 bases; bases outside gene matches: 3. The CDR3 sequence is 14 residues long. Germline V lookup: CDR1 DFQATT, CDR2 SNEGSKA (reference sequence).

The chain carries TRBV20-1 and TRBJ2-5, with 14 bases aligning to TRBD2. V gave up 0 bases and J gave up 5 bases; unmatched junction bases: 8. Germline CDR1 reads DFQATT; CDR2 reads SNEGSKA (reference sequence). The CDR3 has 17 residues. The CDR3 DNA sequence: TGCAGTGCTAGAGATCTAGGGACTAGCGGGGGTAGGGAGACCCAGTACTTC. Its protein is CSARDLGTSGGRETQYF.

The rearrangement links TRBV14 to TRBJ2-1; 8 bases fit TRBD1. Germline V gives CDR1 SGHDN, CDR2 FVKESK. J lost 5 bases, V lost 4 bases, and 4 bases had no gene match. The CDR3 covers 14 residues. In DNA, the CDR3 is TGTGCCAGCAGCCCCCGGGACAGGAACAATGAGCAGTTCTTC. Its translation is CASSPRDRNNEQFF.